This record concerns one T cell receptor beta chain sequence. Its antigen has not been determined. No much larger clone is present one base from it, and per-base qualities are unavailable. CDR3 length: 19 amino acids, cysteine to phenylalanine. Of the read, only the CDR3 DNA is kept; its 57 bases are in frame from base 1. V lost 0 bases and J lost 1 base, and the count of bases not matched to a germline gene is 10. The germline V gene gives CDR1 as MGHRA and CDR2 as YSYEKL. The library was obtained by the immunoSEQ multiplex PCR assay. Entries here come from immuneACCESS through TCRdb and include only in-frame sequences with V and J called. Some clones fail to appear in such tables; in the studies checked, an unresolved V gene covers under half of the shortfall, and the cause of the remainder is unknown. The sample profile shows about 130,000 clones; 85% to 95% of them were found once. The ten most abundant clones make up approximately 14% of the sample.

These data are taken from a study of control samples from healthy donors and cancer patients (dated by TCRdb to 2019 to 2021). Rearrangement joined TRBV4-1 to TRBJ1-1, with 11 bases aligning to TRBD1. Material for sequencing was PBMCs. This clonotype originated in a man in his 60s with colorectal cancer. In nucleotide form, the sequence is TGCGCCAGCAGCCAAGATATAAGAGGACAGGGGGCGGGGAACACTGAAGCTTTCTTT. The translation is CASSQDIRGQGAGNTEAFF.